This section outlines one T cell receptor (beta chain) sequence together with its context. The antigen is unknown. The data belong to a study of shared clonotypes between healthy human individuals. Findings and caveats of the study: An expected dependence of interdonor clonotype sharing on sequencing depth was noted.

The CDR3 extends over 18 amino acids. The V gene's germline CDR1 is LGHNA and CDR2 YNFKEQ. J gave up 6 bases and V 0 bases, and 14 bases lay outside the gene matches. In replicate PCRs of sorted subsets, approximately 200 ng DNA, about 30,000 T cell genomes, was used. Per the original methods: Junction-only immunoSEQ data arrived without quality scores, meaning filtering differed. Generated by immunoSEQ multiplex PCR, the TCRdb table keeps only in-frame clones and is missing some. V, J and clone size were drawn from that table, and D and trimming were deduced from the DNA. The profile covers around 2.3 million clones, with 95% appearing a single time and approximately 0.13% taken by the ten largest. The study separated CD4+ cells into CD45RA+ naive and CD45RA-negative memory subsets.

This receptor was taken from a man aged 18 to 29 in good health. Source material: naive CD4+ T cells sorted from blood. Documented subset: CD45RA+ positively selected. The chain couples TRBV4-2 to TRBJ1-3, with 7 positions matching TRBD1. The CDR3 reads CASSQEAPTGLFTNTIYF. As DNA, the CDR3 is TGTGCCAGCAGCCAAGAAGCACCGACAGGGTTGTTTACAAACACCATATATTTT.